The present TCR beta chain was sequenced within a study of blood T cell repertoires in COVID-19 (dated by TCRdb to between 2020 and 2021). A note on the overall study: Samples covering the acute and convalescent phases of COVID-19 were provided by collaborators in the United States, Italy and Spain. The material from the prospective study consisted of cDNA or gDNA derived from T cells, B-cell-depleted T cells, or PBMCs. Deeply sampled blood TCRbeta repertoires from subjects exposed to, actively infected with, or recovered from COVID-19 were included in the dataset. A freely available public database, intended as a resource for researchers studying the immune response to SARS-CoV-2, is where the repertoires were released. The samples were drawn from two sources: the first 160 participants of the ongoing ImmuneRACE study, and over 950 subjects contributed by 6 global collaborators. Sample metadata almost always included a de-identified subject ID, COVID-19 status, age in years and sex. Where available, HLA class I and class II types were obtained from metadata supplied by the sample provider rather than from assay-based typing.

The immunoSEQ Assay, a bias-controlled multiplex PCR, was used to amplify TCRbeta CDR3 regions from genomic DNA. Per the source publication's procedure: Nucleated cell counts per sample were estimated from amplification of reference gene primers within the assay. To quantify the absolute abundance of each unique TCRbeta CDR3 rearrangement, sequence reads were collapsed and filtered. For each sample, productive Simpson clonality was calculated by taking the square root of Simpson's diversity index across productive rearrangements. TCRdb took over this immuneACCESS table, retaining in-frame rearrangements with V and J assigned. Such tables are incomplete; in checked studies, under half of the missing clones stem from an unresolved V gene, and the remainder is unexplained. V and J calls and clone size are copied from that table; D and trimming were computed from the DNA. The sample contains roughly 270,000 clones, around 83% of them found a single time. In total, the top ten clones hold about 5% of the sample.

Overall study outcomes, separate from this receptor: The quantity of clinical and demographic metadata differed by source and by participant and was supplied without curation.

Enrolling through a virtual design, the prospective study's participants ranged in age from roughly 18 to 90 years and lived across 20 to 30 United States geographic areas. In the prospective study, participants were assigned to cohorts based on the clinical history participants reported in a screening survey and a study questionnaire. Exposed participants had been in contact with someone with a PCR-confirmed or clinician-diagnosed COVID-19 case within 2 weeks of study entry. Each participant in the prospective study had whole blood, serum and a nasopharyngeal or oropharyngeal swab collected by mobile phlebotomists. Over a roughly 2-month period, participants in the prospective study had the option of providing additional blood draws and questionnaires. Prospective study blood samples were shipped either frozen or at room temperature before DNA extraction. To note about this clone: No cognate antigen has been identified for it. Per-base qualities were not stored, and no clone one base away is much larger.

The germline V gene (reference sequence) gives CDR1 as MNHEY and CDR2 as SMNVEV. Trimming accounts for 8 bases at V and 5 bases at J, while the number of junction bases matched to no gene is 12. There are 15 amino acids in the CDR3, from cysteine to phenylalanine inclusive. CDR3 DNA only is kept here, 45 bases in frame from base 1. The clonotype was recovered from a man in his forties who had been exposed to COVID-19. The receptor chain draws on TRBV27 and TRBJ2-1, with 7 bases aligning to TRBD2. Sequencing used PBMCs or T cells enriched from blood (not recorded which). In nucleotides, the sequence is TGTGCCAGCCATTACCCGGGAGGCCCAAACAATGAGCAGTTCTTC. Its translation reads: CASHYPGGPNNEQFF.